Described below is a single TCR beta chain sequence and its context. Its target is unknown. The CDR3 contains 13 residues. Per germline, CDR1 LNHDA and CDR2 SQIVND (reference sequence). V lost 6 bases and J 5 bases, leaving 11 bases between the germline ends. The data derive from a study of PD-1 blockade in classical Hodgkin lymphoma. Study at large: The nivolumab dose that patients received was 3 mg/kg, given intravenously every 2 weeks. Points from the study as a whole: Complete responders entered with baseline diversity on par with newly diagnosed patients, the results showed. CD4+ but not CD8+ TCR diversity rose significantly by C4D1. Sources of repertoire differences remain undefined, possibly disease activity or prior therapy.

Each patient's relapse followed autologous stem cell transplantation, and brentuximab vedotin exposure varied. Method: immunoSEQ multiplex PCR; TCRdb's copy keeps in-frame clones and lacks some. Among around 150,000 clones listed, less than 80% were seen once. This clonotype originated in a human donor with classical Hodgkin lymphoma. The material was peripheral blood mononuclear cells (PBMCs), obtained before the second cycle of nivolumab. V gene TRBV19 combines with J gene TRBJ1-5; D not certain. The CDR3 sequence is CASSRAHYQPQHF. DNA for the CDR3: TGTGCCAGTAGCAGAGCTCATTATCAGCCCCAGCATTTT.